Listed below are T cell receptor beta chains from one sample, sequenced in a study of monozygotic twins with cystic fibrosis. Produced via immunoSEQ multiplex PCR; TCRdb's table is partial and in-frame only. The sample consists of about 26,000 clones, 96% of them appearing once. Sequencing input: blood. The source is a girl aged 2-10 years with cystic fibrosis. Each CDR3 is given without its conserved first and last residue. Fields, in order: V gene, J gene, CDR3 protein.

>TRBV7-9|TRBJ1-1
ASTLTGDTEAF
>TRBV28|TRBJ2-7
ASKAGDLTYEQY
>TRBV5-1|TRBJ2-6
ASSSNLGSGSLSGANVLT
>TRBV9|TRBJ2-2
ASSSSAGELF
>TRBV28|TRBJ1-1
ASSLGISNTEAF
>TRBV5-1|TRBJ1-1
ASSLAGDRLEAF
>TRBV29-1|TRBJ1-1
SVGKRGRYTEAF
>TRBV28|TRBJ1-2
ASSPPEGWGPYGYT
>TRBV5-5|TRBJ2-3
ASSRGIIRGLDTQY
>TRBV10-1|TRBJ2-2
ASSTTSGRAGELF
>TRBV7-9|TRBJ2-7
ASSPTSGMFYEQY
>TRBV5-6|TRBJ2-1
ASSWGRRDSFSYNEQF
>TRBV27|TRBJ2-7
ASSLFNGREQY
>TRBV6-1|TRBJ2-7
ASSVLTSGRRPATYEQY
>TRBV15|TRBJ1-3
ATSNRQGPNTIY